Shown below are 20 T cell receptor beta chains from a single sample sequenced in a study of T cell repertoires in cytomegalovirus infection. TCRdb processed the reads anew with MiXCR; each CDR3 protein has one entry. The sample carries hundreds of thousands of distinct CDR3 sequences, less than 40% recorded once. The sequencing sample was made of PBMCs. The receptors derive from a human donor in good health (CMV status not recorded). Some clones in this sample may be carry-over from other donors' samples.

This clonotype was counted between two and nine times. The V call is TRBV7-3, the J call TRBJ1-4, with TRBD1 identical over 8 bases. Germline CDR1 reads SGHTA; CDR2 reads FQGTGA. Unmatched junction bases numbered 24, after V lost 0 bases and J lost 6 bases. The CDR3 consists of 22 residues. CDR3 coding DNA: TGTGCCAGCAGCTTAACGTTAACATGGGGCGCCTGGGACAGGACCCTAGATGAAAAACTGTTTTTT. Amino acid sequence: CASSLTLTWGAWDRTLDEKLFF.

This rearrangement joins TRBV2 to TRBJ1-1; no firm D call. CDR1 and CDR2 from the germline V gene are SNHLY and FYNNEI. The CDR3 has 14 amino acids. Trimming left V 2 bases short and J 0 bases short, with 7 bases between. The CDR3 loop is CASSERPMNTEAFF. The DNA for the CDR3 is TGTGCCAGCAGTGAACGGCCGATGAACACTGAAGCTTTCTTT.

The V and J genes are TRBV6-5 and TRBJ2-7; 7 bases match TRBD2. V shed 11 bases and J 7 bases; nucleotides not matched to a gene: 23. Germline lookup yields CDR1 MNHEY and CDR2 SVGAGI. The CDR3 is 16 amino acids. DNA of the CDR3: TGTGCCCTCAGTTACTGGGCCGAGGGAGGGGCGCGAGAGCAGTACTTC. This sequence encodes CALSYWAEGGAREQYF.

This clonotype was detected a few times. The rearrangement links TRBV28 to TRBJ2-1; 12 positions agree with TRBD2. The CDR3 totals 16 residues. CDR1 is MDHEN, CDR2 SYDVKM, per germline. After removal of 6 bases from V and 3 bases from J, the junction contained 6 bases not matched to a gene. As DNA, the CDR3 is TGTGCCAGCAGCCCTCGACTAGCGGGGGACTACAATGAGCAGTTCTTC. Protein: CASSPRLAGDYNEQFF.

The CDR3 loop reads CATSATGGVNQPQHF. DNA of the CDR3: TGTGCCACCAGTGCTACAGGGGGGGTGAATCAGCCCCAGCATTTT. The gene calls are TRBV24-1 and TRBJ1-5, with 8 bases aligning to TRBD1. The ends lost 5 bases at V and 4 bases at J; junction bases unmatched: 6. The germline CDR1 and CDR2 sequences are KGHDR and SFDVKD. The CDR3 loop spans 15 amino acids.

This clonotype came up a few times. V and J are TRBV28 and TRBJ2-2, with unresolved D. The CDR3 loop spans 13 amino acids. The germline V gene encodes CDR1 MDHEN and CDR2 SYDVKM. Deletions cut 7 bases from V and 0 bases from J, with 6 bases between. CDR3 residues: CASTWANTGELFF. For the CDR3, the DNA is TGTGCCAGCACTTGGGCGAACACCGGGGAGCTGTTTTTT.

The chain employs TRBV14 and TRBJ2-7; D is possibly TRBD1 or TRBD2 (6 bases each). Germline-derived CDR1 and CDR2 are SGHDN and FVKESK. CDR3 length: 15 residues. Trimming took 0 bases from V and 2 from J, leaving 11 bases between them. CDR3 region: CASSQEGGRTYEQYF. CDR3 bases: TGTGCCAGCAGCCAAGAAGGGGGGAGGACCTACGAGCAGTACTTC.

The chain recombines TRBV11-1 with TRBJ2-7, with 9 bases aligning to TRBD1. CDR3 length: 16 residues. Germline CDR1 is SGHAT and CDR2 is FQDESV (reference sequence). The V gene end was trimmed by 5 bases and the J gene end by 2 bases; junction bases not matched to a gene: 10. CDR3 sequence: CASSLVPGQGTYEQYF. The DNA for the CDR3 is TGTGCCAGCAGCCTCGTCCCGGGACAGGGAACCTACGAGCAGTACTTC.

J is TRBJ1-1 and V is TRBV4-2; no firm D call. This CDR3 is 18 amino acids long. V was cut by 6 bases and J by 5 bases, with 28 bases left in between. CDR1 and CDR2 from the germline V gene are LGHNA and YNFKEQ. For the CDR3, the DNA is TGTGCCAGCAGACTAACTCAGACTTGGGAAGGAACTTTAACTGAAGCTTTCTTT. This codes for CASRLTQTWEGTLTEAFF.

V gene TRBV19 combines with J gene TRBJ1-6, with TRBD1 matching 8 bases. Germline-derived CDR1 and CDR2 are LNHDA and SQIVND (reference sequence). Unmatched junction bases numbered 4, after V lost 5 bases and J lost 7 bases. This CDR3 region has 14 residues. Written as DNA, the CDR3 is TGTGCCAGTAGTGCCCGGGACAGGAATTCACCCCTCCACTTT. This sequence encodes CASSARDRNSPLHF.

This sequence joins TRBV29-1 and TRBJ2-7; possibly TRBD1 for D (6 bases). Trimming left V 5 bases short and J 4 bases short, with 18 bases between. The CDR3 extends over 14 amino acids. Germline V lookup: CDR1 SQVTM, CDR2 ANQGSEA. The CDR3 sequence is CSVSAPTGRYEQYF. The CDR3 region has the DNA TGCAGCGTTTCCGCCCCGACAGGTCGTTACGAGCAGTACTTC.

This clonotype has a handful of counts. This chain connects TRBV29-1 to TRBJ2-1, with 7 bases that match TRBD2. This CDR3 is 13 amino acids long. Per the germline V gene, CDR1 is SQVTM and CDR2 is ANQGSEA. The ends lost 7 bases at V and 6 bases at J; junction bases unmatched: 9. CDR3: CSARQGTTNEQFF. CDR3 in DNA: TGCAGCGCGAGACAAGGGACTACCAATGAGCAGTTCTTC.

This chain joins TRBV11-2 and TRBJ2-1; TRBD2 matches 14 bases. The CDR3 contains 17 residues. J was trimmed by 4 bases and V by 5 bases; bases with no gene match: 7. From germline, CDR1 is SGHAT and CDR2 FQNNGV. In nucleotides, the CDR3 is TGTGCCAGCAGCGAAAGACTAGCGGGAGGGGTGTACAATGAGCAGTTCTTC. This sequence encodes CASSERLAGGVYNEQFF.

In its sample, this clonotype was seen once. At one end the junction does not follow the germline gene, possibly because of a read error. The V call is TRBV7-6, the J call TRBJ2-5, with 7 bases aligning to TRBD2. The V gene's germline CDR1 is SGHVS and CDR2 FNYEAQ. The CDR3 runs 18 residues. This CDR3 is CASSLVTGRPTYQETQYF. The CDR3 bases are TGTGCTAGCAGCTTAGTCACCGGGAGGCCAACTTATCAAGAGACCCAGTACTTC.

About this clonotype: A read error may be the cause here, since a much bigger clone is one base away. The J gene is TRBJ2-7, the V gene TRBV7-6, with D unresolved. The germline CDR1 and CDR2 sequences are SGHVS and FNYEAQ. V lost 5 bases to trimming and J lost 0 bases, with 11 bases between them. The length of the CDR3 is 14 residues. Here the CDR3 reads CASSTDTSSYEQYF. The CDR3 DNA reads as TGTGCCAGCAGCACAGACACCAGCTCCTACGAGCAGTACTTC.

This clonotype showed up just a few times. The genes are TRBV4-1 and TRBJ1-2; 7 nucleotides line up with TRBD1. V trimming: 0 bases; J trimming: 6 bases; junction bases outside the gene matches: 7. CDR3 size: 15 residues. CDR1 MGHRA and CDR2 YSYEKL come from the germline V gene. The CDR3 bases are TGCGCCAGCAGCCAAGATCCGGGGACAGCGAATGGCTACACCTTC. Translation gives CASSQDPGTANGYTF.

The chain couples TRBV10-3 to TRBJ2-7; 7 positions match TRBD1. Germline trimming cut 2 bases from V and 4 bases from J; bases unmatched to any gene: 8. The CDR3 covers 15 residues. Germline CDR1 and CDR2: ENHRY and SYGVKD. The CDR3 DNA sequence: TGTGCCATCAGTGAGAGTGTGGGACAGACGTACGAGCAGTACTTC. This gives the protein CAISESVGQTYEQYF.

The table lists this clonotype with a few counts. The rearrangement links TRBV6-8 to TRBJ1-5; maybe TRBD1 (6 bases). This CDR3 is built from 14 residues. CDR1 is MNHGY, CDR2 SAAAGT, per germline. V lost 2 bases to trimming and J lost 10 bases, with 15 bases between them. The CDR3 DNA is TGTGCCAGCAGTTACCAAACTGGGACATTTCCCCAGCATTTT. Its translation is CASSYQTGTFPQHF.

This clonotype was seen a few times. The V gene is TRBV19, the J gene TRBJ1-5; a weak D match, TRBD1 (6 bases). CDR1 LNHDA and CDR2 SQIVND come from the germline V gene (reference sequence). CDR3 length equals 17 residues. Trimming left V 7 bases short and J 6 bases short, with 25 bases between. The CDR3 region is CASIGTAVGAIIQPQHF. The CDR3 DNA is TGTGCCAGTATCGGGACCGCAGTGGGGGCGATTATTCAGCCCCAGCATTTT.

This clonotype came up many times. The rearrangement joins TRBV7-2 to TRBJ2-5; D is possibly TRBD2 (5 bases). This CDR3 is 14 amino acids long. Germline loops: CDR1 SGHTA, CDR2 FQGNSA. V lost 5 bases and J lost 6, with 16 bases in between. CDR3 DNA: TGTGCCAGCAGCCTGAGGCAGGAGGAAAAGACCCAGTACTTC. Residues: CASSLRQEEKTQYF.